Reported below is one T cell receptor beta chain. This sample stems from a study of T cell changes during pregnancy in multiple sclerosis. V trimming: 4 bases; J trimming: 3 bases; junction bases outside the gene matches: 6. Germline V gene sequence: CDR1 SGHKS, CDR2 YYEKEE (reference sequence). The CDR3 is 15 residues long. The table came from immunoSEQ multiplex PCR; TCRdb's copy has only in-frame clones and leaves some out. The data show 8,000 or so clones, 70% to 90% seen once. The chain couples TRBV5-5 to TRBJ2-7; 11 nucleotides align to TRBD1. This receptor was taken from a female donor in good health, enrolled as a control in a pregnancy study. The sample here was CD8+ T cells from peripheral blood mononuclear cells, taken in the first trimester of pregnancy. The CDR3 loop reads CASSGGTGGIYEQYF. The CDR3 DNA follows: TGTGCCAGCAGCGGTGGGACAGGGGGTATCTACGAGCAGTACTTC.